This T cell receptor (beta chain) was identified in a study of blood T cell repertoires in COVID-19. In the study overall: Acute-phase and convalescent COVID-19 samples originated in the United States, Italy and Spain. T cells, B-cell-depleted T cells, or PBMCs provided the cDNA or gDNA that served as material.

In the authors' workflow: Amplified reference gene primers provided the basis for estimating nucleated cell counts. Profiling relied on immunoSEQ multiplex PCR, and the TCRdb table lists in-frame clones only, not all of them. That table supplies the V and J calls and clone size; D and trimming were determined from the DNA. The sample has about 220,000 clones, approximately 80% seen once; the top ten hold about 20%. The CDR3 is 14 amino acids. Unmatched junction bases numbered 7, after V lost 10 bases and J lost 0 bases. Germline CDR1 is MNHEY and CDR2 is SVGAGI. This chain joins TRBV6-5 and TRBJ1-1; 8 bases are shared with TRBD1. Sequenced material: peripheral blood. The receptor was isolated from a man aged 25-45 years with active or convalescent COVID-19. In DNA form, the CDR3 reads TGTGCCATCCCTAGACAGGGGTTGAACACTGAAGCTTTCTTT. This codes for CAIPRQGLNTEAFF.